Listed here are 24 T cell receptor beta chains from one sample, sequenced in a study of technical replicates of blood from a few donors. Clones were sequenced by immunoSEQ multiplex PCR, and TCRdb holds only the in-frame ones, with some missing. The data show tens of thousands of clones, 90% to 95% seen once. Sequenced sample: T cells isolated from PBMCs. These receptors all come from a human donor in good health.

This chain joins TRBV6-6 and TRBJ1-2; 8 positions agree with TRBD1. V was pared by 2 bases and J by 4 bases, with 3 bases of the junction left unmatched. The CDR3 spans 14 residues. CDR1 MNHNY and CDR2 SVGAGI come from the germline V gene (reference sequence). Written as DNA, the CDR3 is TGTGCCAGCAGTTACGGGGGACAGGCCTATGGCTACACCTTC. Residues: CASSYGGQAYGYTF.

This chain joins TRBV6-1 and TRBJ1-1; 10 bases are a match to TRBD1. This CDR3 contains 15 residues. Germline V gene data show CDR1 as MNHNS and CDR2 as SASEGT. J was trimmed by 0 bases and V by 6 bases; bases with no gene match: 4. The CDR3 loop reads CASRRQGAVNTEAFF. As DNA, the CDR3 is TGTGCCAGCAGAAGACAGGGGGCGGTGAACACTGAAGCTTTCTTT.

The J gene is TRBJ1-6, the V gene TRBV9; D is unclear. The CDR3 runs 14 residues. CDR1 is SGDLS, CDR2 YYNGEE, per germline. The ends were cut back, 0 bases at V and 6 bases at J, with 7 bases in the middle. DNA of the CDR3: TGTGCCAGCAGCGTAGGTTTCAGTAATTCACCCCTCCACTTT. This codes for CASSVGFSNSPLHF.

This CDR3 is CASSRRTGNTEAFF. CDR3 DNA sequence: TGTGCCAGCAGTCGCCGGACAGGGAACACTGAAGCTTTCTTT. The V and J genes are TRBV28 and TRBJ1-1; 7 bases are a match to TRBD1. The CDR3 totals 14 residues. Germline loops: CDR1 MDHEN, CDR2 SYDVKM. The V gene end was trimmed by 5 bases and the J gene end by 1 base; junction bases not matched to a gene: 4.

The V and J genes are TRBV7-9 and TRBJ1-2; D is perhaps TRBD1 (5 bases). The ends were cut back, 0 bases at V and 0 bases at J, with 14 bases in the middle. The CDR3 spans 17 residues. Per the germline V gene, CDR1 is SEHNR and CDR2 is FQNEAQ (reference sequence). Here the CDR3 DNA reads TGTGCCAGCAGCTTAGCTCTGGGGCACCCCGCTAACTATGGCTACACCTTC. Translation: CASSLALGHPANYGYTF.

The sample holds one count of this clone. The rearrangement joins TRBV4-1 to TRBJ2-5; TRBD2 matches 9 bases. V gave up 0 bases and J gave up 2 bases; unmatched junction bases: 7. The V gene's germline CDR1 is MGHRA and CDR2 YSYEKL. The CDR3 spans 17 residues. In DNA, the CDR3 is TGCGCCAGCAGCCAAGATCAAGGACTAGCGACTCAAGAGACCCAGTACTTC. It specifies CASSQDQGLATQETQYF.

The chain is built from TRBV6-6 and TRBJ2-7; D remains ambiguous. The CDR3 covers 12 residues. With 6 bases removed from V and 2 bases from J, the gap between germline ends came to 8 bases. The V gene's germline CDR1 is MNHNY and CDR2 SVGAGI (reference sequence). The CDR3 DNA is TGTGCCAGCAGCCCCCAGGCCTACGAGCAGTACTTC. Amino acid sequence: CASSPQAYEQYF.

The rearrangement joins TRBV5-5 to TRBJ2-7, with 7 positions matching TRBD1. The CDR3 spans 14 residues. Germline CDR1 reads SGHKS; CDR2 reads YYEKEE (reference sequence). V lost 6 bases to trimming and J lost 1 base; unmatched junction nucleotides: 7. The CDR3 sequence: CASNTGQPSYEQYF. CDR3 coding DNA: TGTGCCAGCAACACGGGACAGCCTTCCTACGAGCAGTACTTC.

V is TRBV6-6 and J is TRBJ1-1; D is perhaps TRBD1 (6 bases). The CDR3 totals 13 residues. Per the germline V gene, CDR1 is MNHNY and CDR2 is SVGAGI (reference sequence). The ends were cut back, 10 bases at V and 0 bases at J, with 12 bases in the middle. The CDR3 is CAIRDTLNTEAFF. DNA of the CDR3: TGTGCCATCCGGGACACCCTGAACACTGAAGCTTTCTTT.

The CDR3 is CASSLSGSTDTQYF. The CDR3 DNA is TGTGCCAGCAGTCTAAGCGGGAGCACAGATACGCAGTATTTT. V is TRBV7-9 and J is TRBJ2-3; D might be TRBD2 (6 bases). V was pared by 6 bases and J by 0 bases, with 10 bases between. CDR1 SEHNR and CDR2 FQNEAQ come from the germline V gene (reference sequence). The length of the CDR3 is 14 residues.

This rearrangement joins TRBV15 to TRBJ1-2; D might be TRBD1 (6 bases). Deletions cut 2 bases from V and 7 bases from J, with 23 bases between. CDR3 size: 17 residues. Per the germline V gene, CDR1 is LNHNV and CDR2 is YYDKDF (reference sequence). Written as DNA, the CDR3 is TGTGCCACCAGCAGACCCCTCCTGGGGGGGCGCCAGGGTGGCTACACCTTC. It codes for CATSRPLLGGRQGGYTF. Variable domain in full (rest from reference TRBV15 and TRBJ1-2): DAMVIQNPRYQVTQFGKPVTLSCSQTLNHNVMYWYQQKSSQAPKLLFHYYDKDFNNEADTPDNFQSRRPNTSFCFLDIRSPGLGDTAMYLCATSRPLLGGRQGGYTFGSGTRLTVV.

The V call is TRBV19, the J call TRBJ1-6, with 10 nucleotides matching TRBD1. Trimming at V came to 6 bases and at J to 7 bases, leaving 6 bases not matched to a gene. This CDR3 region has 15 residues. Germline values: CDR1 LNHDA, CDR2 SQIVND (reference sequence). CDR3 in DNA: TGTGCCAGTAGCCCCCCGGGACAGGGGAATTCACCCCTCCACTTT. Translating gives CASSPPGQGNSPLHF.

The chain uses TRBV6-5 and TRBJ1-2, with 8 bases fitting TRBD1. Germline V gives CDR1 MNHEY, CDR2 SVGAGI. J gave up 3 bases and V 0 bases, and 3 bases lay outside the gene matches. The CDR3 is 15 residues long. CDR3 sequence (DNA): TGTGCCAGCAGTTACTCGACAGGGGCTTACTATGGCTACACCTTC. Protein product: CASSYSTGAYYGYTF.

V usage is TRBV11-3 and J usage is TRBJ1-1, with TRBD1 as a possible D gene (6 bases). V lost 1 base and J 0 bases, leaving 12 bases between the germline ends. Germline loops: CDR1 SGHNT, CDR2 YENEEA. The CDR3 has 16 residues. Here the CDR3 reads CASSLGGRGLNTEAFF. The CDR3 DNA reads TGTGCCAGCAGCTTAGGTGGGAGGGGGTTGAACACTGAAGCTTTCTTT.

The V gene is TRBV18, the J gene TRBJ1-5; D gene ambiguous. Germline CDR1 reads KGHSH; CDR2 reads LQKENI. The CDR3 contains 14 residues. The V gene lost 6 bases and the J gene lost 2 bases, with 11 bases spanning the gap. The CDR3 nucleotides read TGTGCCAGCTCTCCGCGTTCCGGCAATCAGCCCCAGCATTTT. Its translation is CASSPRSGNQPQHF.

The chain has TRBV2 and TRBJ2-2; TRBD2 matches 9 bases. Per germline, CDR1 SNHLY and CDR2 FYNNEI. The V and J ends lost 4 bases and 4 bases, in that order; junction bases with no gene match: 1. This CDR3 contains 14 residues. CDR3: CASSVTSGTGELFF. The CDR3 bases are TGTGCCAGCAGTGTGACTAGCGGCACCGGGGAGCTGTTTTTT.

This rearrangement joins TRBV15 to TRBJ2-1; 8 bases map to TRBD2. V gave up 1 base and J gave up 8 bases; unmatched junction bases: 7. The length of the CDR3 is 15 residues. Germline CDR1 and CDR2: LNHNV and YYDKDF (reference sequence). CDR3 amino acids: CATSRVRGGRDEQFF. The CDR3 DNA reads TGTGCCACCAGCAGAGTCCGGGGGGGCCGCGATGAGCAGTTCTTC.

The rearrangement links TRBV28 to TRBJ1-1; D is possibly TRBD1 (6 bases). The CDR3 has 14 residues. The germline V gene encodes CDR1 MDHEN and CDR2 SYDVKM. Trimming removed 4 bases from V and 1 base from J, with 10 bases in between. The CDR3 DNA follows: TGTGCCAGCAGTTCACGGACAGCGAACACTGAAGCTTTCTTT. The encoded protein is CASSSRTANTEAFF.

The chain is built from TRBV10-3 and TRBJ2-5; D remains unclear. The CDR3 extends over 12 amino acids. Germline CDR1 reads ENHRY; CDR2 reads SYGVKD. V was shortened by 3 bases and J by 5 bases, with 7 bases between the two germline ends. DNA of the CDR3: TGTGCCATCAGTGAATCCGAGGAGACCCAGTACTTC. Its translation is CAISESEETQYF.

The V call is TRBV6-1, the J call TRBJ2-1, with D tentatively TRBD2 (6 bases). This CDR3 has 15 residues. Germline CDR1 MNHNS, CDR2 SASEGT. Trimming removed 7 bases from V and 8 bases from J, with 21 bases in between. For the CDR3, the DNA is TGTGCCAGCAAAGAGTGGGGGGTTGACCCAGATGAGCAGTTCTTC. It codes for CASKEWGVDPDEQFF.

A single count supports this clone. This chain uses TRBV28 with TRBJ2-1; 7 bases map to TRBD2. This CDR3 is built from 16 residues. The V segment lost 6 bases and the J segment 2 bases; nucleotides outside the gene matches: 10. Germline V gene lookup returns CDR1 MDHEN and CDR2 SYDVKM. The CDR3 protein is CASRPGLGGAYNEQFF. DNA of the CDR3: TGTGCCAGCAGGCCGGGCCTGGGGGGGGCCTACAATGAGCAGTTCTTC.

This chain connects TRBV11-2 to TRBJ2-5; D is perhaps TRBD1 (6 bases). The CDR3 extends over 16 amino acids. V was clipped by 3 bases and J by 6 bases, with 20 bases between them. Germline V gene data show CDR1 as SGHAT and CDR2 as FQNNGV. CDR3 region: CASSLLTGHRVKTQYF. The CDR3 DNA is TGTGCCAGCAGCTTGTTGACAGGCCATAGGGTGAAGACCCAGTACTTC.

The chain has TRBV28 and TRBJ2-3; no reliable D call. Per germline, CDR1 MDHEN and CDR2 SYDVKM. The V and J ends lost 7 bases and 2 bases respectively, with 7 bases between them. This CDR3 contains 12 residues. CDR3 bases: TGTGCCAGCAACCCTACCACAGATACGCAGTATTTT. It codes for CASNPTTDTQYF.

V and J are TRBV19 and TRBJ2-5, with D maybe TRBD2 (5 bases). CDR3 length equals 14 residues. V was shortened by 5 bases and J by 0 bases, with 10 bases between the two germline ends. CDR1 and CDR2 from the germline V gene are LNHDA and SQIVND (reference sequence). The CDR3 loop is CASSLWRDQETQYF. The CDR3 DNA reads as TGTGCCAGTAGTCTTTGGCGGGACCAAGAGACCCAGTACTTC.